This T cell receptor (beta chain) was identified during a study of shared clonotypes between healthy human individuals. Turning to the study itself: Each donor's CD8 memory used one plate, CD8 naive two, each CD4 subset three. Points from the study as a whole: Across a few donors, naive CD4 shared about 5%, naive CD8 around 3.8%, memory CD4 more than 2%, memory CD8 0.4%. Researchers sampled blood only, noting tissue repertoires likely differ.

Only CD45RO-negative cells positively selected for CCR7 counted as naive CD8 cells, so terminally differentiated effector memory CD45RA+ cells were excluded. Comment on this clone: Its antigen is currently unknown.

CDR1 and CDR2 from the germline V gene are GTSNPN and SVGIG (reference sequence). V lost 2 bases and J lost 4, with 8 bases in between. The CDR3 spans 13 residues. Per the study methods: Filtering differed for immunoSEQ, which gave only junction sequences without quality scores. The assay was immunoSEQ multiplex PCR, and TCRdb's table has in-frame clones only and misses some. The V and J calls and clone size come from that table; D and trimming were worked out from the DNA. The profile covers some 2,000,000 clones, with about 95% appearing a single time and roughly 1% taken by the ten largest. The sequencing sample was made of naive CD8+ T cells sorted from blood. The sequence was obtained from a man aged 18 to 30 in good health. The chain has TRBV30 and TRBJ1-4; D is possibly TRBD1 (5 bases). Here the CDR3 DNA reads TGTGCCTGGAGTTCAGGGAATAATGAAAAACTGTTTTTT. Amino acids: CAWSSGNNEKLFF.